A selection of T cell receptor beta chains follows, all from one sample in a study of blood T cell repertoires in COVID-19. Sequencing was performed with immunoSEQ multiplex PCR; in TCRdb, only in-frame clones are kept and a portion is missing. Of around 300,000 clones in the sample, around 90% were seen once. Sequenced: PBMCs or T cells enriched from blood (not recorded which). Receptor source: a woman in her twenties or thirties who had recovered from COVID-19. The CDR3 runs from the conserved cysteine through the conserved F or W. D genes are given only for firm matches. Clone size, where shown, is once, few, many, or a class for clones that have expanded.

abundance | j_gene | d_gene | v_gene | CDR3aa | CDR3nt
NA | TRBJ2-7 | NA | TRBV27 | CASSRSLGPYEQYF | TGTGCCAGCAGCCGGAGTTTGGGGCCCTACGAGCAGTACTTC
NA | TRBJ1-1 | TRBD1 | TRBV28 | CASKGTGDRTEAFF | TGTGCCAGCAAAGGGACAGGGGATAGGACTGAAGCTTTCTTT
NA | TRBJ2-1 | TRBD2 | TRBV4-2 | CASSQEYRGGNEQFF | TGTGCCAGCAGCCAAGAGTATCGGGGGGGGAATGAGCAGTTCTTC
NA | TRBJ1-6 | TRBD1 | TRBV4-3 | CASSQELGQGNSPLHF | TGCGCCAGCAGCCAAGAGTTGGGACAGGGGAATTCACCCCTCCACTTT
once | TRBJ2-3 | TRBD1 | TRBV10-1 | CASSRGQGTDTQYF | TGCGCCAGCAGTAGGGGACAGGGCACAGATACGCAGTATTTT
NA | TRBJ2-3 | TRBD1 | TRBV7-9 | CASRILGTGADTQYF | TGTGCCAGCAGGATCTTGGGGACAGGGGCAGATACGCAGTATTTT
NA | TRBJ2-1 | TRBD2 | TRBV7-7 | CASSSGLAGVVEQFF | TGTGCTAGCAGCTCCGGACTAGCGGGAGTAGTTGAGCAGTTCTTC
NA | TRBJ1-2 | TRBD1 | TRBV28 | CASSFGTAYYGYTF | TGTGCCAGCAGCTTCGGGACAGCCTACTATGGCTACACCTTC
NA | TRBJ1-1 | NA | TRBV5-1 | CASSLDIREISTEAFF | TGCGCCAGCAGCTTGGATATACGGGAGATAAGCACTGAAGCTTTCTTT
NA | TRBJ1-4 | NA | TRBV3-1/TRBV3-2 | CASSQDLLSQLFF | TGTGCCAGCAGCCAAGATCTTTTGTCTCAACTGTTTTTT